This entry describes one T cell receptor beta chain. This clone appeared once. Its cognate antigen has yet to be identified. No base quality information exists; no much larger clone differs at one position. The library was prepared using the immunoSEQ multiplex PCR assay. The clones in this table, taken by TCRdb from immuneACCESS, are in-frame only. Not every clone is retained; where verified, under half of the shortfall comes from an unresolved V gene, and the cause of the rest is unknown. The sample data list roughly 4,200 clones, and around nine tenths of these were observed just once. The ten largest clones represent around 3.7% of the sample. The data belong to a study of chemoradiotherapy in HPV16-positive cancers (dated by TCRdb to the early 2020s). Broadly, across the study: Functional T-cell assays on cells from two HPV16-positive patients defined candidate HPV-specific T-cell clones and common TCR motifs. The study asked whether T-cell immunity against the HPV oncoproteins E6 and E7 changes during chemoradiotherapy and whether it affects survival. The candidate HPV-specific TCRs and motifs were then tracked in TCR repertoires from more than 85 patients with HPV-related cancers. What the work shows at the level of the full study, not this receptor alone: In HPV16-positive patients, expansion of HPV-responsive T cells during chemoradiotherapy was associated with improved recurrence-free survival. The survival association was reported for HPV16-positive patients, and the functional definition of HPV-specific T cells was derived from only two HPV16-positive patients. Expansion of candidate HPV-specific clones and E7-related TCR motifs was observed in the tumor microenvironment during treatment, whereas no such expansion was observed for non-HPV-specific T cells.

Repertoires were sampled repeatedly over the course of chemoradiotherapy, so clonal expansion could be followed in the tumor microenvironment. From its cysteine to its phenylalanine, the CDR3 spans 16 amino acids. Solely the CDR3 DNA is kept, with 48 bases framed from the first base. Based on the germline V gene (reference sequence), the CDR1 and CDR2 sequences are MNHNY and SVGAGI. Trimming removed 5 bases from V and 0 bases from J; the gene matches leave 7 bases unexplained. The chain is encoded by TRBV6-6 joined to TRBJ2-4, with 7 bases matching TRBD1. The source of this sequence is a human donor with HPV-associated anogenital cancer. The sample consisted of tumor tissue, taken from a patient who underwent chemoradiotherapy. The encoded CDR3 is CASSRQGDLAKNIQYF. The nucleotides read TGTGCCAGCAGTCGACAGGGTGATCTAGCCAAAAACATTCAGTACTTC.